Presented here are 25 T cell receptor beta chains from one specimen sequenced in a study of T-cell reconstitution after alpha-beta-depleted transplantation in children (dated by TCRdb to about 2016). The sample's treatment or condition label is to be understood as: allogeneic hematopoietic cell transplantation with graft depleted of TCRalphabeta T cells and CD19 B cells. Library creation used PCR. Sequencing was performed on an Illumina HiSeq 2500. Molecular barcoding was employed in the preparation of TCR libraries, with unique molecular identifiers being used to normalize TCRbeta repertoire quantification. The public reads were reanalyzed by TCRdb: fastp trimming at Q25, MiXCR alignment, in-frame beta chains only. Identical CDR3 proteins give one entry, which carries the most common genes and DNA. Present in this sample are 500,000 to 750,000 distinct CDR3 sequences, under 15% of which were seen just once. 2% to 2.5% of the sample rests with the top ten.

The material sequenced was PBMCs, mostly from graft donor cells, taken 360 days after TCRalphabeta/CD19-depleted stem cell transplant. Receptors were obtained from a male patient aged 10 to 17 who had a stem cell transplant for acute myeloid leukemia, so the T cells may come from the graft donor.

This clonotype came up many times. This sequence joins TRBV6-1 and TRBJ2-3; TRBD2 aligns across 12 bases. V was clipped by 6 bases and J by 2 bases; unmatched bases: 3. This CDR3 spans 15 amino acids. Per the germline V gene, CDR1 is MNHNS and CDR2 is SASEGT. Written as DNA, the CDR3 is TGTGCCAGCAGCGGACTAGCGGGGTCCACAGATACGCAGTATTTT. It translates to CASSGLAGSTDTQYF.

The chain couples TRBV10-3 to TRBJ2-7, with 8 bases aligning to TRBD1. Germline-derived CDR1 and CDR2 are ENHRY and SYGVKD. This CDR3 comprises 14 residues. The V gene end was trimmed by 6 bases and the J gene end by 2 bases; junction bases not matched to a gene: 6. CDR3 bases: TGTGCCATCAGCCCCCGGGACAGGCCCTACGAGCAGTACTTC. This encodes CAISPRDRPYEQYF.

This clonotype has just a few counts. The chain combines TRBV12-3 or TRBV12-4 with TRBJ2-3, with 10 bases aligning to TRBD2. This CDR3 spans 16 amino acids. The trim removed 5 bases at V and 2 bases at J, leaving 7 bases unmatched. For the CDR3, the DNA is TGTGCCAGCAGTCCTGGACTAGCGGCCTACACAGATACGCAGTATTTT. It is translated as CASSPGLAAYTDTQYF.

This clonotype turned up a few times. The rearrangement uses TRBV4-3 and TRBJ2-1; 8 nucleotides align to TRBD2. The CDR3 is made up of 16 amino acids. CDR1 and CDR2 from the germline V gene are LGHNA and YSLEER. V lost 3 bases and J lost 4; bases outside the gene matches: 8. The CDR3 DNA sequence: TGCGCCAGCAGCCAGGTTCCTAGCGGGCCTTACAATGAGCAGTTCTTC. Encoded protein: CASSQVPSGPYNEQFF.

This clonotype was observed a few times. The rearrangement joins TRBV20-1 to TRBJ2-4; a weak D match, TRBD1 (5 bases). From germline, CDR1 is DFQATT and CDR2 SNEGSKA (reference sequence). There are 16 residues in the CDR3. With 0 bases removed from V and 3 bases from J, the gap between germline ends came to 15 bases. CDR3 residues: CSARDEARADKNIQYF. The CDR3 nucleotides are TGCAGTGCTAGAGATGAGGCCAGGGCGGACAAAAACATTCAGTACTTC.

The rearrangement joins TRBV25-1 to TRBJ2-1, with TRBD2 matching over 8 bases. Germline V lookup: CDR1 MGHDK, CDR2 SYGVNS. Germline trimming cut 4 bases from V and 8 bases from J; bases unmatched to any gene: 10. The CDR3 sequence is 15 residues long. The CDR3, as DNA: TGTGCCAGCAGTGTAACGCGGGAGGTTCCACATGAGCAGTTCTTC. Translating gives CASSVTREVPHEQFF.

This clonotype was picked up many times. The chain employs TRBV5-1 and TRBJ2-7; possible D gene TRBD1, 5 bases. The V end lost 4 bases, the J end lost 6 bases, and 20 bases lay between the germline ends. This CDR3 contains 15 residues. Germline-derived CDR1 and CDR2 are SGHRS and YFSETQ. In DNA, the CDR3 is TGCGCCAGCAGCCCACAGGTGTCACAGCCAAGCGAGCAGTACTTC. Its translation: CASSPQVSQPSEQYF.

A few counts support this clonotype. V and J are TRBV4-3 and TRBJ2-1; weak D call: TRBD2 (6 bases). The CDR3 has 18 residues. CDR1 is LGHNA, CDR2 YSLEER, per germline. Trimming removed 0 bases at V and 6 bases at J, with 21 bases between. The CDR3 spells CASSQEGWREWYFNEQFF. The CDR3 region has the DNA TGCGCCAGCAGCCAAGAAGGGTGGCGGGAATGGTACTTCAATGAGCAGTTCTTC.

CDR3 DNA: TGCGCCAGCAGCCTTACCCTAGGGACTCTCAGCACAGATACGCAGTATTTT. Translation gives CASSLTLGTLSTDTQYF. The gene calls are TRBV5-1 and TRBJ2-3, with a weak D call TRBD2 (6 bases). The CDR3 has 17 amino acids. CDR1 is SGHRS and CDR2 is YFSETQ in the germline V gene. V lost 4 bases and J lost 0, with 18 bases in between.

The V call is TRBV6-1, the J call TRBJ2-1; D is perhaps TRBD2 (7 bases). CDR3 length equals 16 residues. V was pared by 5 bases and J by 7 bases, with 21 bases between. Looked up from germline, CDR1 is MNHNS and CDR2 is SASEGT. The CDR3 DNA is TGTGCCAGCAGTCAGGCTGGACTAGGGGGGAGGAATGAGCAGTTCTTC. Amino acids: CASSQAGLGGRNEQFF.

This clonotype was seen ten or more times. J is TRBJ2-7 and V is TRBV29-1, with D possibly being TRBD2 (5 bases). The V gene's germline CDR1 is SQVTM and CDR2 ANQGSEA. CDR3 length: 11 residues. The ends were cut back, 7 bases at V and 3 bases at J, with 10 bases in the middle. The CDR3 DNA is TGCAGCGGCGTCCGGGACTACGAGCAGTACTTC. Translation gives CSGVRDYEQYF.

This clonotype occurred many times. The chain is built from TRBV20-1 and TRBJ2-1; D may be TRBD1 (5 bases). The CDR3 is 12 residues long. Trimming left V 3 bases short and J 6 bases short, with 9 bases between. Germline V gives CDR1 DFQATT, CDR2 SNEGSKA (reference sequence). In nucleotides, the CDR3 is TGCAGTGCTAGTCAGGGAACCAATGAGCAGTTCTTC. Translating it yields CSASQGTNEQFF.

Many counts were recorded for this clonotype. This rearrangement joins TRBV5-1 to TRBJ2-1, with TRBD2 matching 7 bases. This CDR3 contains 15 residues. The germline CDR1 and CDR2 sequences are SGHRS and YFSETQ. The junction had 6 bases not matched to a gene; V was cut back by 4 bases and J by 2 bases. The CDR3 nucleotides are TGCGCCAGCAGCGCCAGCGGGACGACCTACAATGAGCAGTTCTTC. Translation: CASSASGTTYNEQFF.

This clonotype was recorded a few times. This rearrangement joins TRBV18 to TRBJ2-6; TRBD1 is a possible D gene (5 bases). Germline CDR1 reads KGHSH; CDR2 reads LQKENI. Deletions cut 4 bases from V and 4 bases from J, with 20 bases between. The CDR3 covers 18 residues. CDR3 residues: CASSRKGVDGRGANVLTF. The CDR3 DNA sequence: TGTGCCAGCTCACGAAAAGGGGTGGATGGCCGGGGGGCCAACGTCCTGACTTTC.

This clonotype was found a few times. The chain carries TRBV5-1 and TRBJ2-7; 9 bases fit TRBD1. This CDR3 comprises 13 residues. The V gene's germline CDR1 is SGHRS and CDR2 YFSETQ. V lost 7 bases, J lost 6 bases, and 8 bases stayed unmatched. The CDR3 sequence: CASSGTGSSEQYF. The CDR3 coding sequence is TGCGCCAGCTCGGGGACAGGGTCGTCCGAGCAGTACTTC.

This clonotype was seen more than once but under ten times. The J gene is TRBJ1-2, the V gene TRBV2, with D perhaps matching TRBD1 (5 bases). This CDR3 spans 13 amino acids. Germline values: CDR1 SNHLY, CDR2 FYNNEI. V was clipped by 6 bases and J by 5 bases, with 13 bases between them. Here the CDR3 DNA reads TGTGCCAGCAGGGGGCCTGGAAAATATGGCTACACCTTC. Translated: CASRGPGKYGYTF.

DNA for the CDR3: TGTGCCAGCAGTCGGTTGAATTCCTACAATGAGCAGTTCTTC. This codes for CASSRLNSYNEQFF. The chain employs TRBV12-3 or TRBV12-4 and TRBJ2-1, with no clear D. Trimming cost V 5 bases and J 1 base, with 9 bases left between them. The CDR3 covers 14 residues.

This clonotype was recorded at least ten times. Here the CDR3 reads CASSQEWGRIDAFF. CDR3 sequence (DNA): TGTGCCAGCAGCCAAGAGTGGGGGCGGATTGACGCTTTCTTT. This chain links TRBV14 with TRBJ1-1, with a possible D match to TRBD1 (6 bases). CDR3 length: 14 amino acids. CDR1 is SGHDN and CDR2 is FVKESK in the germline V gene. Trimming removed 0 bases from V and 11 bases from J, with 16 bases in between.

This clonotype came up a few times. The gene calls are TRBV9 and TRBJ1-2; a possible D gene is TRBD1 (6 bases). This CDR3 is 12 amino acids long. V was cut by 2 bases and J by 8 bases, with 10 bases left in between. Germline V CDR1 and CDR2: SGDLS, YYNGEE. Here the CDR3 DNA reads TGTGCCAGCAGCGTGCCAGGGGTGGGCTACACCTTC. Protein: CASSVPGVGYTF.

This clonotype showed up just a few times. The chain joins TRBV12-3 or TRBV12-4 to TRBJ1-3; D ambiguous. This CDR3 has 14 amino acids. V lost 0 bases to trimming and J lost 0 bases, with 3 bases between them. CDR3 sequence (DNA): TGTGCCAGCAGTTTAGCCCCCTCTGGAAACACCATATATTTT. It specifies CASSLAPSGNTIYF.

This clonotype was recorded a few times. The genes are TRBV28 and TRBJ1-2; no reliable D call. Germline values: CDR1 MDHEN, CDR2 SYDVKM. V was pared by 2 bases and J by 0 bases, with 7 bases between. The CDR3 has 14 amino acids. The CDR3 coding sequence is TGTGCCAGCAGTTTAACCAGGCCTAACTATGGCTACACCTTC. It specifies CASSLTRPNYGYTF.

The J gene is TRBJ2-5, the V gene TRBV7-2; the D call may be TRBD1 or TRBD2 (6 bases each). The V end was cut by 5 bases, the J end by 6 bases, with 22 bases between. The CDR3 covers 16 residues. From germline, CDR1 is SGHTA and CDR2 FQGNSA. The CDR3 spells CASSVGLVGGRQTQYF. In DNA, the CDR3 is TGTGCCAGCAGCGTAGGACTTGTCGGGGGCCGACAGACCCAGTACTTC.

The chain has TRBV7-3 and TRBJ1-1; TRBD1 is a possible D gene (5 bases). Germline V lookup: CDR1 SGHTA, CDR2 FQGTGA. The CDR3 sequence is 12 residues long. Trimming stripped 6 bases from V and 8 bases from J, with 13 bases between. The CDR3 is CASSFTGAEAFF. The CDR3 region has the DNA TGTGCCAGCAGTTTTACCGGGGCCGAAGCTTTCTTT.

This clonotype was counted between two and nine times. The CDR3: CASRFFLGGTEAFF. The CDR3 DNA reads TGTGCCAGCCGTTTCTTCCTCGGAGGCACTGAAGCTTTCTTT. The chain uses TRBV2 and TRBJ1-1, with D unresolved. The V end lost 8 bases, the J end lost 4 bases, and 17 bases lay between the germline ends. Germline values: CDR1 SNHLY, CDR2 FYNNEI. The CDR3 runs 14 residues.

A few counts support this clonotype. The chain joins TRBV28 to TRBJ2-3; D perhaps matches TRBD1 (6 bases). The ends were cut back, 5 bases at V and 6 bases at J, with 12 bases in the middle. The germline V gene has CDR1 MDHEN and CDR2 SYDVKM. The CDR3 consists of 13 residues. In nucleotides, the CDR3 is TGTGCCAGCAGTAAGGACAGCTTGGATACGCAGTATTTT. It translates to CASSKDSLDTQYF.